The clone carrying this T cell receptor (beta chain) was seen a single time. The antigen is undetermined. This sample was included in a study of post-analysis software for immune sequencing data. Background on the study: The study covered relapsing-remitting, secondary progressive and progressive-relapsing courses of multiple sclerosis.

This CDR3 is 16 amino acids long. Germline V lookup: CDR1 KGHDR, CDR2 SFDVKD. Trimming pared 0 bases from V and 2 bases from J, leaving 12 bases between. Whole-study findings and limits: Compared against controls, patients with multiple sclerosis displayed significantly lower normalized Chao1 diversity. F-measure co-clustering was strong for batch-matched samples. A handful of TRBV segments occurring more often in patients than controls included TRBV5-6, TRBV5-1 and TRBV20-1.

Carried by the TCR beta cDNA libraries were unique molecular identifiers. Around 500,000 cDNA molecules were obtained from approximately 1 to 10 million T cells. Via MiXCR, TCRdb re-called the PCR reads, giving one row per CDR3 protein. Counted here are under 650,000 distinct CDR3 sequences, 44% occurring once; the ten biggest clones make up under 2%. Material: blood. V is TRBV24-1 and J is TRBJ2-5, with TRBD1 as a possible D gene (6 bases). The TCR comes from a girl aged 10-17 years with multiple sclerosis. CDR3 sequence reads: CATSDLRSGQQETQYF. The DNA of the CDR3 is TGTGCCACCAGTGATTTGCGGTCGGGACAACAAGAGACCCAGTACTTC.